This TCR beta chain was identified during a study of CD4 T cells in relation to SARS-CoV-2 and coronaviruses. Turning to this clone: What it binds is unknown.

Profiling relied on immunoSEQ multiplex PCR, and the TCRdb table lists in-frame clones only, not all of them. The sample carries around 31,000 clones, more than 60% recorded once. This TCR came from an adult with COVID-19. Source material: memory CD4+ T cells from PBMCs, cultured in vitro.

The DNA for the CDR3 is TGTGCCAGCAGCTTAGCCGTCGGGGGAGGCTACAATGAGCAGTTCTTC. This gives the protein CASSLAVGGGYNEQFF. The chain couples TRBV7-3 to TRBJ2-1; D perhaps matches TRBD2 (6 bases). Trimming took 2 bases from V and 3 from J, leaving 14 bases between them. The CDR3 sequence is 16 residues long. Germline CDR1 and CDR2: SGHTA and FQGTGA. The full variable domain, completed using reference TRBV7-3 and TRBJ2-1, is GAGVSQTPSNKVTEKGKYVELRCDPISGHTALYWYRQSLGQGPEFLIYFQGTGAADDSGLPNDRFFAVRPEGSVSTLKIQRTERGDSAVYLCASSLAVGGGYNEQFFGPGTRLTVL.